A selection of T cell receptor beta chains follows, all from one sample in a study of cytomegalovirus exposure and HLA in healthy donors. TCRdb keeps only in-frame clones here, not all; method: immunoSEQ multiplex PCR. This sample carries roughly 54,000 clones, around three quarters of them seen once, and the ten largest clones take approximately 19%. The sequenced sample consisted of PBMCs. The receptors originated from a woman aged 55-75 years in good health and CMV-seropositive. Both conserved end residues are part of each CDR3. Fields, in order: D gene, J gene, clone size, V gene, CDR3 protein, CDR3 DNA. D genes are given only for firm matches. For some rows the clone size is stated as once, few or many, or as a class when expanded; others skip it.

>TRBD2|TRBJ2-5|-|TRBV5-1
CASSLVEAGETQYF
TGCGCCAGCAGCTTGGTTGAAGCGGGGGAGACCCAGTACTTC
>TRBD2|TRBJ2-3|-|TRBV7-2
CASSLYRAGGTDTQYF
TGTGCCAGCAGCTTATACCGAGCGGGGGGCACAGATACGCAGTATTTT
>-|TRBJ2-1|-|TRBV9
CASSVEGGSYNEQFF
TGTGCCAGCAGCGTAGAAGGGGGCTCCTACAATGAGCAGTTCTTC
>TRBD1|TRBJ2-2|-|TRBV30
CASTGDTGELFF
TGTGCCTCCACAGGGGACACCGGGGAGCTGTTTTTT
>TRBD2|TRBJ2-2|few|TRBV5-6
CASSAGLAGGELFF
TGTGCCAGCAGCGCGGGACTAGCAGGCGGGGAGCTGTTTTTT
>TRBD1|TRBJ1-2|once|TRBV5-6
CASSSGQLYGYTF
TGTGCCAGCAGCTCGGGACAGCTCTATGGCTACACCTTC
>TRBD1|TRBJ2-3|-|TRBV19
CASRTGGTTDTQYF
TGTGCCAGTAGGACAGGGGGCACCACAGATACGCAGTATTTT
>TRBD1|TRBJ2-1|-|TRBV29-1
CRGQGLYNEQFF
TGCAGGGGACAGGGGCTTTACAATGAGCAGTTCTTC
>-|TRBJ1-2|-|TRBV6-1
CASSEAGQYGYTF
TGTGCCAGCAGTGAAGCGGGGCAGTATGGCTACACCTTC
>-|TRBJ2-7|-|TRBV5-1
CASSLERAVYEQYF
TGCGCCAGCAGCTTGGAGAGGGCAGTCTACGAGCAGTACTTC
>TRBD1|TRBJ2-7|-|TRBV10-3
CAISPNRDRVGYEQYF
TGTGCCATCAGTCCAAACCGGGACAGGGTCGGTTACGAGCAGTACTTC
>-|TRBJ1-2|few|TRBV5-1
CASSLVGGVDGYTF
TGCGCCAGCAGCTTGGTCGGGGGTGTGGATGGCTACACCTTC
>-|TRBJ2-3|-|TRBV7-2
CASSLAGASTDTQYF
TGTGCCAGCAGCTTAGCGGGAGCTAGCACAGATACGCAGTATTTT
>TRBD2|TRBJ2-2|-|TRBV30
CAWRGLAGGLRTGELFF
TGTGCCTGGAGGGGACTAGCGGGGGGTTTACGCACCGGGGAGCTGTTTTTT
>TRBD2|TRBJ2-1|few|TRBV28
CASSLSFSGGHNEQFF
TGTGCCAGCAGTTTATCATTTAGCGGGGGTCACAATGAGCAGTTCTTC
>-|TRBJ1-5|-|TRBV5-1
CASSLGTEQPQHF
TGCGCCAGCAGCTTGGGGACAGAACAGCCCCAGCATTTT
>-|TRBJ2-3|-|TRBV7-9
CASSFSGGTDTQYF
TGTGCCAGCAGCTTCTCCGGGGGCACAGATACGCAGTATTTT
>-|TRBJ1-1|few|TRBV19
CASSMVSGVTEAFF
TGTGCCAGTAGTATGGTATCGGGGGTCACTGAAGCTTTCTTT
>-|TRBJ2-1|-|TRBV10-3
CAISSGGEVQFF
TGTGCCATCAGTTCTGGGGGCGAGGTGCAGTTCTTC
>-|TRBJ2-7|-|TRBV6-5
CASSYTRTRPEQYF
TGTGCCAGCAGTTACACCCGGACACGCCCGGAGCAGTACTTC
>-|TRBJ1-2|-|TRBV27
CASSPLGQGNYGYTF
TGTGCCAGCAGCCCCCTGGGACAAGGGAACTATGGCTACACCTTC
>TRBD1|TRBJ1-1|once|TRBV5-8
CASSRPLRDRGLNTEAFF
TGTGCCAGCAGCCGGCCTCTCCGGGACAGGGGCTTGAACACTGAAGCTTTCTTT